What follows are 14 T cell receptor beta chains derived from one specimen sequenced in a study of blood T cell repertoires in COVID-19 (dated by TCRdb to the early 2020s). The library came from the immunoSEQ multiplex PCR assay. Held by TCRdb, this immuneACCESS table contains in-frame sequences only and omits some clones. Under half of the omission traces to an unresolved V gene where checked; the cause of the rest is unknown. The table for this sample lists some 140,000 clones; around 83% of them were counted only once. 9% to 14% of the sample is held by the ten biggest clonotypes. The sample was peripheral blood. These receptors were obtained from an older woman with COVID-19, enrolled during active disease.

The rearrangement joins TRBV5-6 to TRBJ1-1; D is ambiguous. This CDR3 contains 14 residues. Per the germline V gene, CDR1 is SGHDT and CDR2 is YYEEEE. Trimming removed 1 base from V and 6 bases from J, with 13 bases in between. The DNA of the CDR3 is TGTGCCAGCAGCTTGAGCGAGGTATCAGCTGAAGCTTTCTTT. It translates to CASSLSEVSAEAFF.

The chain couples TRBV7-9 to TRBJ1-5; D is undetermined. V was shortened by 3 bases and J by 4 bases, with 7 bases between the two germline ends. CDR1 and CDR2 from the germline V gene are SEHNR and FQNEAQ (reference sequence). The CDR3 contains 13 residues. The CDR3 DNA reads as TGTGCCAGCAGCTTCGGGGTAAATCAGCCCCAGCATTTT. Translating gives CASSFGVNQPQHF. Using reference TRBV7-9 and TRBJ1-5 for the parts outside the CDR3, the full variable domain is DTGVSQNPRHKITKRGQNVTFRCDPISEHNRLYWYRQTLGQGPEFLTYFQNEAQLEKSRLLSDRFSAERPKGSFSTLEIQRTEQGDSAMYLCASSFGVNQPQHFGDGTRLSIL.

This CDR3 is CAVGAGGLSNQPQHF. CDR3 coding DNA: TGTGCCGTTGGGGCAGGGGGCTTGTCGAATCAGCCCCAGCATTTT. The genes are TRBV19 and TRBJ1-5, with 8 bases matching TRBD1. CDR1 and CDR2 from the germline V gene are LNHDA and SQIVND (reference sequence). There are 15 residues in the CDR3. V lost 11 bases and J lost 4; bases outside the gene matches: 13.

This clone has only a few counts. The V call is TRBV18, the J call TRBJ2-2, with 8 bases identical to TRBD2. V shed 2 bases, J shed 0 bases, and the junction held 5 bases outside the gene matches. The CDR3 contains 17 residues. Per the germline V gene, CDR1 is KGHSH and CDR2 is LQKENI. For the CDR3, the DNA is TGTGCCAGCTCACCAGCTAGCGGGTCCGCGAACACCGGGGAGCTGTTTTTT. This translates into CASSPASGSANTGELFF.

V gene TRBV28 combines with J gene TRBJ1-3; a possible D gene is TRBD1 (5 bases). Germline CDR1 is MDHEN and CDR2 is SYDVKM. CDR3 size: 16 residues. V lost 6 bases and J 0 bases, leaving 15 bases between the germline ends. CDR3 bases: TGTGCCAGCAGATACTTGGGGCAGTTCTCTGGAAACACCATATATTTT. Translating gives CASRYLGQFSGNTIYF.

The rearrangement uses TRBV2 and TRBJ2-7, with 11 bases lining up with TRBD2. Germline V lookup: CDR1 SNHLY, CDR2 FYNNEI. Germline trimming cut 6 bases from V and 0 bases from J; bases unmatched to any gene: 4. This CDR3 is built from 15 residues. As DNA, the CDR3 is TGTGCCAGCAGGGGTGGGACTAGCGGCTCCTACGAGCAGTACTTC. Translating it yields CASRGGTSGSYEQYF.

Points on this clone: Mismatch with germline at one junction end may stem from a read error. J is TRBJ1-2 and V is TRBV5-5; 7 nucleotides align to TRBD1. The germline CDR1 and CDR2 sequences are SGHKS and YYEKEE (reference sequence). The CDR3 totals 15 residues. The CDR3, as DNA: TGTGCCAGCAGCTTGACAGGACAGGACCCGGGTGGCTACGCCTTC. Its protein is CASSLTGQDPGGYAF.

The chain carries TRBV13 and TRBJ1-2, with TRBD1 matching 9 bases. This CDR3 comprises 15 residues. Germline V CDR1 and CDR2: PRHDT, FYEKMQ (reference sequence). Trimming removed 4 bases from V and 0 bases from J; junction bases left unmatched: 3. CDR3 residues: CASSSRTGANYGYTF. The CDR3 DNA is TGTGCCAGCAGCTCGAGGACAGGGGCTAACTATGGCTACACCTTC.

The V gene is TRBV6-5, the J gene TRBJ2-1; perhaps TRBD2 as D (5 bases). This CDR3 is 14 amino acids long. The germline CDR1 and CDR2 sequences are MNHEY and SVGAGI. Trimming took off 0 bases at V and 8 bases at J, with 11 bases between the two ends. The CDR3 spells CASSYSTRKDEQFF. The CDR3 nucleotides read TGTGCCAGCAGTTACTCTACTAGAAAGGATGAGCAGTTCTTC.

This chain uses TRBV7-2 with TRBJ1-4; TRBD1 matches 10 bases. This CDR3 region has 15 residues. Trimming took 4 bases from V and 7 from J; bases not matched to a gene: 6. Germline V gene lookup returns CDR1 SGHTA and CDR2 FQGNSA. In DNA form, the CDR3 reads TGTGCCAGCAGCTCCGACAGGGGGCGGATTGAAAAACTGTTTTTT. Translating it yields CASSSDRGRIEKLFF.

This chain links TRBV2 with TRBJ2-3; 7 bases map to TRBD2. Germline V gives CDR1 SNHLY, CDR2 FYNNEI. V dropped 10 bases and J dropped 6; count of bases not matched to a gene: 13. The CDR3 is made up of 14 amino acids. CDR3 DNA sequence: TGTGCCACCCAACGACTAGCACCGGGGGATACGCAGTATTTT. Translated, it gives CATQRLAPGDTQYF.

This rearrangement joins TRBV7-2 to TRBJ1-1; D gene ambiguous. Germline V lookup: CDR1 SGHTA, CDR2 FQGNSA. V was pared by 5 bases and J by 0 bases, with 25 bases between. The CDR3 is 19 amino acids. CDR3 nucleotide sequence: TGTGCCAGCAGCGCGATTAAGGTGAAGCTAGGCGGCCTGAACACTGAAGCTTTCTTT. Translating it yields CASSAIKVKLGGLNTEAFF. The variable domain in full, with the rest retrieved from reference TRBV7-2 and TRBJ1-1, is GAGVSQSPSNKVTEKGKDVELRCDPISGHTALYWYRQSLGQGLEFLIYFQGNSAPDKSGLPSDRFSAERTGGSVSTLTIQRTQQEDSAVYLCASSAIKVKLGGLNTEAFFGQGTRLTVV.

The chain carries TRBV11-3 and TRBJ2-2, with TRBD2 as a possible D gene (6 bases). In germline, CDR1 is SGHNT, CDR2 YENEEA. This CDR3 region has 14 residues. Trimming stripped 5 bases from V and 4 bases from J, with 11 bases between. The DNA of the CDR3 is TGTGCCAGCAGCCGAAAGGGAGGCACCGGGGAGCTGTTTTTT. Protein product: CASSRKGGTGELFF.

This clone appeared a few times. V usage is TRBV6-5 and J usage is TRBJ1-5, with D possibly being TRBD1 (5 bases). The V gene's germline CDR1 is MNHEY and CDR2 SVGAGI. The CDR3 totals 15 residues. The V end lost 2 bases, the J end lost 0 bases, and 8 bases lay between the germline ends. CDR3 sequence (DNA): TGTGCCAGCAGTTACAGCAGGGCTAGCAATCAGCCCCAGCATTTT. This gives the protein CASSYSRASNQPQHF.